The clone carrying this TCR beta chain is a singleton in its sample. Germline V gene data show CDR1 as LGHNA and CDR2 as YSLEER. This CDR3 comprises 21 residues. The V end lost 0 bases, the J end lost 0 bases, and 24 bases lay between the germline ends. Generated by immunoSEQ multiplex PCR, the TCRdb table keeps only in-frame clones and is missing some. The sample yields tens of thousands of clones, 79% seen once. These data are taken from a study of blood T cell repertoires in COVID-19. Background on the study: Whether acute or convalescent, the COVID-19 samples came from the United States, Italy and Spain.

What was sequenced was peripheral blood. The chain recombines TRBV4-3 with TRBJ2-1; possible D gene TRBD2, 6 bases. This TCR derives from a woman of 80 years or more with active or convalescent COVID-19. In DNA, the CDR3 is TGCGCCAGCAGCCAAGATGGGGCGACTAGAAGTTCCCGGAGCTCCTACAATGAGCAGTTCTTC. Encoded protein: CASSQDGATRSSRSSYNEQFF.